The 4 T cell receptor beta chains below were found in one sample sequenced in a study of response to subunit inactivated influenza vaccine. TCRdb fed the RT-PCR reads into MiXCR, producing one record per CDR3 protein. Of 500,000 to 600,000 distinct CDR3 sequences detected, 14% appear once; the ten largest clones hold 8.5% to 14%. Sequences were derived from PBMCs from blood, sampled 11 to 12 days after vaccination. Receptor source: a man over 45 who received an inactivated influenza vaccine.

This clonotype has more than one count but fewer than ten. The genes are TRBV5-1 and TRBJ2-2, with TRBD1 identical over 8 bases. J lost 1 base, V lost 3 bases, and 5 bases had no gene match. Germline CDR1 reads SGHRS; CDR2 reads YFSETQ. The CDR3 consists of 16 residues. CDR3 loop: CASSSTGGRNTGELFF. The CDR3 DNA reads TGCGCCAGCAGCTCAACAGGGGGGCGGAACACCGGGGAGCTGTTTTTT.

This clonotype was recorded a few times. This chain connects TRBV5-5 to TRBJ1-1; 12 bases are shared with TRBD1. After removal of 1 base from V and 7 bases from J, the junction contained 8 bases not matched to a gene. This CDR3 contains 16 residues. CDR1 and CDR2 from the germline V gene are SGHKS and YYEKEE (reference sequence). The CDR3: CASSLSGTGGWSEAFF. The CDR3 DNA follows: TGTGCCAGCAGCTTGTCTGGGACAGGGGGCTGGAGTGAAGCTTTCTTT.

This clonotype was detected only a few times. The V call is TRBV28, the J call TRBJ2-5; 8 bases agree with TRBD1. Germline-derived CDR1 and CDR2 are MDHEN and SYDVKM. CDR3 length: 16 residues. The J segment lost 0 bases and the V segment lost 4 bases, leaving 7 bases of the junction unmatched. This chain's CDR3 is CASSSPGTGHQETQYF. The CDR3 bases are TGTGCCAGCAGTTCTCCCGGGACAGGCCACCAAGAGACCCAGTACTTC.

This clonotype has more than one count but fewer than ten. The J gene is TRBJ2-4, the V gene TRBV28, with D perhaps matching TRBD1 (5 bases). This CDR3 contains 13 residues. Germline assignment: CDR1 MDHEN and CDR2 SYDVKM. V gave up 8 bases and J gave up 10 bases, with 18 bases separating them. The CDR3 reads CASVDWGGGIQYF. Written as DNA, the CDR3 is TGTGCCAGCGTCGATTGGGGCGGCGGAATTCAGTACTTC.